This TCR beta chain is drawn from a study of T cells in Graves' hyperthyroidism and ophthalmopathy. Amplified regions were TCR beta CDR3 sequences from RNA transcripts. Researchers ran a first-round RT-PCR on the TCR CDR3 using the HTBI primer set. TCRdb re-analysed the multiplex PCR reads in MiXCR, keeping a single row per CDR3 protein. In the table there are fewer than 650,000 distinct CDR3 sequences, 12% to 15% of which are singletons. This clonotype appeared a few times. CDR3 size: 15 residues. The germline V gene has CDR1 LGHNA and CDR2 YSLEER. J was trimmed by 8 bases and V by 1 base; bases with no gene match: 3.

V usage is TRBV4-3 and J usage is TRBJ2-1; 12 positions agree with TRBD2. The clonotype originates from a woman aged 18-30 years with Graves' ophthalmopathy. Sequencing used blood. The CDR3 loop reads CASSQGASGRDEQFF. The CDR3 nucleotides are TGCGCCAGCAGCCAAGGAGCTAGCGGGAGGGATGAGCAGTTCTTC.